The sequence of this T cell receptor (beta chain) was determined in a study of blood T cell repertoires in COVID-19. The study drew participants aged about 18 to 89 years from 20 to 30 US areas. It was within 2 weeks before study entry that exposed participants met a COVID-19 case. This clone was observed a handful of times. The germline V gene encodes CDR1 MNHEY and CDR2 SVGAGI. This CDR3 is built from 14 residues. V lost 7 bases and J 8 bases, leaving 20 bases between the germline ends. Only in-frame clones appear in the TCRdb table, and some are missing; sequencing was by immunoSEQ multiplex PCR. The sample lists around 64,000 clones, roughly two thirds occurring once.

The J gene is TRBJ1-1, the V gene TRBV6-5, with a possible D match to TRBD1 (5 bases). The clonotype was recovered from a woman in her sixties or seventies who had been exposed to COVID-19. The sequenced sample consisted of PBMCs or T cells enriched from blood (not recorded which). CDR3 amino acids: CASTRSQGSGEAFF. CDR3 bases: TGTGCCAGCACCCGCTCCCAGGGATCCGGGGAAGCTTTCTTT.